This T cell receptor beta chain was sequenced for a study of cytomegalovirus exposure and HLA in healthy donors. Study-wide context: As an earlier analysis found, 180 million or so T cells yielded 95 million to 130 million unique TCR beta sequences. Study conclusions and caveats: Later work showed greater clonal expansion in HLA-associated TCR beta chains than in equally common others.

Use of 60 Vbeta and 13 Jbeta primers characterized the PCR. TCRdb's copy holds only in-frame clones and misses some; the assay was immunoSEQ multiplex PCR. The data hold 100,000 to 150,000 clones, with 75% to 85% observed a single time. The CDR3 contains 13 residues. Looked up from germline, CDR1 is MNHEY and CDR2 is SMNVEV (reference sequence). J lost 2 bases, V lost 8 bases, and 5 bases had no gene match. As for this clone: The antigen is unknown.

The chain employs TRBV27 and TRBJ1-1; 7 bases align to TRBD1. Sequencing input: PBMCs. This TCR was recovered from a man aged 35-49 years in good health and CMV-seronegative. The CDR3 here is CASRRDRNTEAFF. The CDR3 coding sequence is TGTGCCAGCCGTCGGGACAGAAACACTGAAGCTTTCTTT.